This entry describes one T cell receptor beta chain. The data were obtained in a study of T cells after somatic rescue of genetic block. This CDR3 has 15 residues. V gave up 7 bases and J gave up 5 bases, with 22 bases separating them. Germline lookup yields CDR1 SGHRS and CDR2 YFSETQ. TCRdb's table, derived via immunoSEQ multiplex PCR, lists solely in-frame clones and lacks some. The data contain roughly 70,000 clones, 92% of them seen just once; the ten biggest clones take up around 3%. Source material: peripheral blood mononuclear cells (PBMCs). J is TRBJ2-7 and V is TRBV5-1, with D possibly being TRBD2 (6 bases). This clonotype originated in a man aged 35 to 55. The CDR3 reads CASRQEGSGADEQYF. DNA for the CDR3: TGCGCCAGCCGTCAGGAGGGGTCCGGGGCGGACGAGCAGTACTTC.